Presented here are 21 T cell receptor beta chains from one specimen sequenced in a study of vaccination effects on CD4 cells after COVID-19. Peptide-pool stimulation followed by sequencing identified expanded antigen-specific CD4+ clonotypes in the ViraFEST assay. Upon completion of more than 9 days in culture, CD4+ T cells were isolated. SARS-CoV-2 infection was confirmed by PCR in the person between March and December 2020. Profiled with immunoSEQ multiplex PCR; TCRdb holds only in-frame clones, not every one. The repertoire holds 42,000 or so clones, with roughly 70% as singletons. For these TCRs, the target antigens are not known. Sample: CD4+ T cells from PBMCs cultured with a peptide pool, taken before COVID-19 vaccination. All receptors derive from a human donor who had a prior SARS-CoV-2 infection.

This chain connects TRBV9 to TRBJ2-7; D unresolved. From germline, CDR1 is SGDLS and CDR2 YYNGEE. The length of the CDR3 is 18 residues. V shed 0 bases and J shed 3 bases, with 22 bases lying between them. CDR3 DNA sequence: TGTGCCAGCAGCGTAGCTCCCCGGGCTATCGATTTTCACTACGAGCAGTACTTC. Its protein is CASSVAPRAIDFHYEQYF.

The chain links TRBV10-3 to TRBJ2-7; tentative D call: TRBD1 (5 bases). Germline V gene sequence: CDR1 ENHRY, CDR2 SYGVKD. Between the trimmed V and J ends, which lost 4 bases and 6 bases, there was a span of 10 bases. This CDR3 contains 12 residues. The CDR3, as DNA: TGTGCCATCAGTGGACAGAATCCCGAGCAGTACTTC. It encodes CAISGQNPEQYF.

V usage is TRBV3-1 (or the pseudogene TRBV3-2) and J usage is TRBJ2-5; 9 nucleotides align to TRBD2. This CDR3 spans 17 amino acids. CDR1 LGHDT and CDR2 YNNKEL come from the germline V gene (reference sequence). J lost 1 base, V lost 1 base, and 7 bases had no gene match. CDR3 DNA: TGTGCCAGCAGCCAAGTTTGGGGCGGGGGGGGCCAAGAGACCCAGTACTTC. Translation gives CASSQVWGGGGQETQYF.

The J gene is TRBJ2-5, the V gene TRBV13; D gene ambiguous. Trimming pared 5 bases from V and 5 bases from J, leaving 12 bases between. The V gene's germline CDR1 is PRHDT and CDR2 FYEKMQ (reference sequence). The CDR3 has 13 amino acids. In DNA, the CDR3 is TGTGCCAGCAGCCTCCAACACCGGGAGACCCAGTACTTC. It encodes CASSLQHRETQYF.

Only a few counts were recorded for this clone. The CDR3 reads CASSPRTGSETQYF. The CDR3 DNA sequence: TGTGCCAGCAGTCCCCGGACAGGTTCGGAGACCCAGTACTTC. This chain joins TRBV28 and TRBJ2-5; 7 positions agree with TRBD1. After removal of 5 bases from V and 5 bases from J, the junction contained 8 bases not matched to a gene. Germline values: CDR1 MDHEN, CDR2 SYDVKM. The CDR3 runs 14 residues.

The CDR3 bases are TGTGCCAGCAGCAAACGCAGCTCCTACGAGCAGTACTTC. Translation: CASSKRSSYEQYF. The J gene is TRBJ2-7, the V gene TRBV5-5; D unresolved. The CDR3 has 13 amino acids. V was cut by 4 bases and J by 0 bases, with 8 bases left in between. Looked up from germline, CDR1 is SGHKS and CDR2 is YYEKEE (reference sequence).

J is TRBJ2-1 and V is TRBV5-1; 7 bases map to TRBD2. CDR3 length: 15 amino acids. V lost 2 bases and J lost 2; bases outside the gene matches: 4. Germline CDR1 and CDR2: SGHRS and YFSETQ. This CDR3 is CASSLSSGTYNEQFF. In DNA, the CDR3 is TGCGCCAGCAGCTTATCCAGCGGGACCTACAATGAGCAGTTCTTC.

The chain's CDR3 is CASSKRDNYGYTF. The CDR3 nucleotides are TGTGCCAGCTCAAAGCGGGATAACTATGGCTACACCTTC. The V gene is TRBV5-4, the J gene TRBJ1-2; no firm D call. V was trimmed by 7 bases and J by 1 base, leaving 11 bases between them. This CDR3 is 13 amino acids long. CDR1 is SGHNT, CDR2 YYREEE, per germline (reference sequence).

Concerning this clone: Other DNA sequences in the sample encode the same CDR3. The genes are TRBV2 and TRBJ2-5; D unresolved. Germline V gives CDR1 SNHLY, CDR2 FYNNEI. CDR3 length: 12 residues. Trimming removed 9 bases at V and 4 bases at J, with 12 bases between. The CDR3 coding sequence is TGTGCCAGTACGGGTGAATCAGAGACCCAGTACTTC. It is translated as CASTGESETQYF.

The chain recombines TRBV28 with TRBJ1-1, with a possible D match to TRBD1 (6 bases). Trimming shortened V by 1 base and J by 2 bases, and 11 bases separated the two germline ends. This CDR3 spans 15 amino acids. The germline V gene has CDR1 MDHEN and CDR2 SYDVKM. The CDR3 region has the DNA TGTGCCAGCAGTTTATTCCCGGGGACAAACACTGAAGCTTTCTTT. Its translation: CASSLFPGTNTEAFF.

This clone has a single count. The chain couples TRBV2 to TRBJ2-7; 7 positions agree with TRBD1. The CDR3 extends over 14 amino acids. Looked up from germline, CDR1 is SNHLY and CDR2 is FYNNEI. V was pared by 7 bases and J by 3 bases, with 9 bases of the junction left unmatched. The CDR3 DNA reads TGTGCCAGCAAGCCCGGGACAGAGTACTACGAGCAGTACTTC. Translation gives CASKPGTEYYEQYF.

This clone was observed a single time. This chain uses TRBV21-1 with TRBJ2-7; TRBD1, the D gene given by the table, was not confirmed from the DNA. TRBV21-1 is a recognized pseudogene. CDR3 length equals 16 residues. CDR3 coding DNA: TGTGCCAGCAGCAGAACCCTCCGGGACAGAGCCTACGAGCAGTACTTC. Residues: CASSRTLRDRAYEQYF.

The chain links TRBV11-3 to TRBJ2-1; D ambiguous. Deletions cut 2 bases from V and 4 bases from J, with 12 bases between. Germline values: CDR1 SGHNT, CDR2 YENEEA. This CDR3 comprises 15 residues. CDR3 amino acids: CASSLRYGTYNEQFF. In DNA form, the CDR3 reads TGTGCCAGCAGCTTAAGGTACGGAACTTACAATGAGCAGTTCTTC.

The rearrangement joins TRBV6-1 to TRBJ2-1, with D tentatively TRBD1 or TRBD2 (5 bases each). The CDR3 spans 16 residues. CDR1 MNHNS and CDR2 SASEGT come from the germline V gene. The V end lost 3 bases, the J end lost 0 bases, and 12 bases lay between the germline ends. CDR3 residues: CASSEGRVISYNEQFF. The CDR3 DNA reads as TGTGCCAGCAGTGAGGGACGGGTGATCTCCTACAATGAGCAGTTCTTC.

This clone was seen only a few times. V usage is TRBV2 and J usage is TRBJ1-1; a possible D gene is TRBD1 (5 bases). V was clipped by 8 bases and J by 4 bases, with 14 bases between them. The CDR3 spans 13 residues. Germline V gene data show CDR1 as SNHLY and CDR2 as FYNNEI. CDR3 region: CASLRTGGTEAFF. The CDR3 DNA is TGTGCCAGCTTAAGAACAGGAGGCACTGAAGCTTTCTTT.

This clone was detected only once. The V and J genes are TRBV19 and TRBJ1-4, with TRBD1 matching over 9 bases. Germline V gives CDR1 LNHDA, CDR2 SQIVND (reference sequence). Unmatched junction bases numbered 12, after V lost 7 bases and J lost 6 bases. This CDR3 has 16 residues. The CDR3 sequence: CASTPAGTGSYEKLFF. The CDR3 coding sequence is TGTGCCAGTACCCCGGCCGGGACAGGGTCGTATGAAAAACTGTTTTTT.

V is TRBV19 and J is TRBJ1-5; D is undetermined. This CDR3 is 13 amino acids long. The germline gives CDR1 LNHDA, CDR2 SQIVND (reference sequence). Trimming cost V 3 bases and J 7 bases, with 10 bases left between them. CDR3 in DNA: TGTGCCAGTAGTATGGATTTCATCCAGCCCCAGCATTTT. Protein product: CASSMDFIQPQHF.

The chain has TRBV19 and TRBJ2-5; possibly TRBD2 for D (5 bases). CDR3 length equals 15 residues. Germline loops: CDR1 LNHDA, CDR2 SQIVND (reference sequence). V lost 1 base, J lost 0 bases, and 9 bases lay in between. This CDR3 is CASSIGGHYQETQYF. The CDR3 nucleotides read TGTGCCAGTAGTATAGGAGGGCATTACCAAGAGACCCAGTACTTC.

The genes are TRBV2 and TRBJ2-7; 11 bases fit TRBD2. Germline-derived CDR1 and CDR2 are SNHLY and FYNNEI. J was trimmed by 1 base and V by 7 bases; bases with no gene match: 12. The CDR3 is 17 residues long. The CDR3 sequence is CASMRLAGGLTSYEQYF. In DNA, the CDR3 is TGTGCCAGCATGAGGCTAGCGGGGGGCCTTACTTCCTACGAGCAGTACTTC.

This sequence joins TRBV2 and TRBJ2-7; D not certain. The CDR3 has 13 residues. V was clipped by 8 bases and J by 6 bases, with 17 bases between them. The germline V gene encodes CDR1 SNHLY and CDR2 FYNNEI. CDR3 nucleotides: TGTGCCAGCTCACGGACCGGGCCTGGCGAGCAGTACTTC. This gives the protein CASSRTGPGEQYF.

Here the CDR3 reads CASSVFGSGSTDTQYF. The CDR3 DNA is TGTGCCAGCAGTGTGTTCGGTAGCGGGAGCACAGATACGCAGTATTTT. V and J are TRBV2 and TRBJ2-3; 7 nucleotides match TRBD2. V dropped 4 bases and J dropped 0; count of bases not matched to a gene: 7. Germline assignment: CDR1 SNHLY and CDR2 FYNNEI. This CDR3 comprises 16 residues.